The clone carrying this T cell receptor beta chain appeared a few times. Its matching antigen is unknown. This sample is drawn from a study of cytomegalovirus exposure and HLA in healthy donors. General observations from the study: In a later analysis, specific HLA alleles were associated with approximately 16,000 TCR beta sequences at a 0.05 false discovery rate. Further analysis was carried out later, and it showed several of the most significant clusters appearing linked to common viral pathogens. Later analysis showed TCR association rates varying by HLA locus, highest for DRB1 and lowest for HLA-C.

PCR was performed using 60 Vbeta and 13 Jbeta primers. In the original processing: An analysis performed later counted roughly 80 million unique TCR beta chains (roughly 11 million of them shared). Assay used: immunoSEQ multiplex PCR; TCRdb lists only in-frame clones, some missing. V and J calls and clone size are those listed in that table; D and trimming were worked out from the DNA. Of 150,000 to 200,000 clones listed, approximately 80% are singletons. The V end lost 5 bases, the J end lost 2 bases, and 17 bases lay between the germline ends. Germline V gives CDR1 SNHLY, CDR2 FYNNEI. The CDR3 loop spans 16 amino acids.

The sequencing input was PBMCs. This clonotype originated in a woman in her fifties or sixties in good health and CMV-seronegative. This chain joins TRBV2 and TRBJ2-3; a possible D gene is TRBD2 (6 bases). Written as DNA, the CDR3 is TGTGCCAGCAGTCCGGAGGCGGGGCTAGTCACAGATACGCAGTATTTT. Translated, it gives CASSPEAGLVTDTQYF.